A selection of T cell receptor beta chains follows, all from one sample in a study of CD8+ T cells in alopecia areata. Assay used: immunoSEQ multiplex PCR; TCRdb lists only in-frame clones, some missing. The sample has 180,000 or so clones, 58% seen once. The specimen comprised CD4+ T cells sorted from blood, sampled at approximately week 60, from a patient treated with tofacitinib. The source is a human donor with alopecia areata. Each CDR3 is given with its conserved first and last residue. The D gene is left open where the match is weak. Size tells how often a clone was seen (once, few, many) or the class of an expanded clone, and some rows leave it out.

V	size	D	J	CDR3	DNA
TRBV5-1	-	-	TRBJ2-2	CASSLALRTGELFF	TGCGCCAGCAGCTTGGCCTTACGGACCGGGGAGCTGTTTTTT
TRBV9	-	TRBD2	TRBJ2-5	CASSVEGLAETQYF	TGTGCCAGCAGCGTAGAGGGACTAGCGGAGACCCAGTACTTC
TRBV5-1	few	TRBD2	TRBJ2-5	CASSSSLAGETQYF	TGCGCCAGCAGCTCTTCACTAGCGGGAGAGACCCAGTACTTC
TRBV30	-	-	TRBJ2-1	CAWSVPSYNEQFF	TGTGCCTGGAGTGTCCCCAGTTACAATGAGCAGTTCTTC
TRBV29-1	-	TRBD1	TRBJ1-1	CSVGQGDFGAFF	TGCAGCGTCGGGCAGGGGGATTTCGGAGCTTTCTTT
TRBV30	once	-	TRBJ2-7	CAWSVSRSEQYF	TGTGCCTGGAGCGTTAGTCGTTCCGAGCAGTACTTC
TRBV7-9	-	TRBD2	TRBJ2-1	CASLAGAPRGNEQFF	TGTGCCAGTTTAGCGGGGGCCCCTCGGGGCAATGAGCAGTTCTTC
TRBV5-6	-	-	TRBJ2-7	CASSSRLYEQYF	TGTGCCAGCAGCTCCCGCCTCTACGAGCAGTACTTC
TRBV18	-	-	TRBJ1-1	CASSTGQIPEAFF	TGTGCCAGCTCGACAGGACAGATTCCTGAAGCTTTCTTT
TRBV28	-	-	TRBJ1-1	CASSLFRGNTEAFF	TGTGCCAGCAGTTTATTCAGGGGGAACACTGAAGCTTTCTTT
TRBV25-1	-	-	TRBJ1-5	CASSVKAGQPQHF	TGTGCCAGCAGTGTAAAGGCAGGTCAGCCCCAGCATTTT
TRBV10-3	-	-	TRBJ2-5	CATAGPGGGKETQYF	TGTGCCACCGCCGGGCCAGGAGGGGGAAAAGAGACCCAGTACTTC
TRBV5-1	-	-	TRBJ2-5	CASSAQTSGETQYF	TGCGCCAGCAGCGCACAGACCTCTGGAGAGACCCAGTACTTC
TRBV29-1	once	TRBD1	TRBJ1-2	CSPDGQGVTNYGYTF	TGCAGCCCTGACGGACAGGGGGTCACTAACTATGGCTACACCTTC
TRBV30	few	-	TRBJ2-5	CACWVVSDRGTQYF	TGTGCCTGTTGGGTGGTATCGGACCGAGGGACCCAGTACTTC
TRBV11-2	-	-	TRBJ2-7	CASSSRIGGMNEQYF	TGTGCCAGCAGCTCTCGCATTGGGGGGATGAACGAGCAGTACTTC
TRBV30	-	-	TRBJ2-7	CAWSKRGQATGEQYF	TGTGCCTGGAGTAAACGGGGGCAAGCTACAGGCGAGCAGTACTTC
TRBV30	few	-	TRBJ2-5	CAWSGKEWGSRETQYF	TGTGCCTGGAGTGGGAAAGAATGGGGTTCTCGGGAGACCCAGTACTTC
TRBV11-2	many	-	TRBJ1-5	CASSLDPGRNQPQHF	TGTGCCAGCAGCTTAGATCCCGGCCGCAATCAGCCCCAGCATTTT
TRBV10-3	-	TRBD2	TRBJ2-1	CAITSGVDEQFF	TGTGCCATTACTAGCGGGGTGGATGAGCAGTTCTTC
TRBV7-6	-	TRBD1	TRBJ2-1	CASSLTGQGDNEQFF	TGTGCCAGCAGCCTGACGGGACAGGGGGACAATGAGCAGTTCTTC
TRBV30	-	-	TRBJ2-4	CAWSYGLAKNIQYF	TGTGCCTGGAGTTACGGGCTAGCCAAAAACATTCAGTACTTC
TRBV11-1	-	-	TRBJ1-2	CASSSTFGYTF	TGTGCCAGCAGTTCTACATTTGGCTACACCTTC
TRBV6-6	-	-	TRBJ1-1	CASSYGGEAFF	TGTGCCAGCAGTTACGGCGGTGAAGCTTTCTTT
TRBV5-1	-	TRBD2	TRBJ2-3	CASTLNSGGAQDTQYF	TGCGCCAGCACCCTGAATAGCGGGGGGGCCCAAGATACGCAGTATTTT
TRBV6-6	once	-	TRBJ2-7	CATTSGGLLGNEQYF	TGTGCCACCACCTCCGGGGGGCTCCTCGGCAACGAGCAGTACTTC
TRBV7-2	-	-	TRBJ2-7	CASSGRAGRNYEQYF	TGTGCCAGCAGCGGGCGGGCAGGACGAAACTACGAGCAGTACTTC
TRBV5-1	few	-	TRBJ1-1	CASSLEVGGTEAFF	TGCGCCAGCAGCTTGGAAGTAGGGGGCACTGAAGCTTTCTTT
TRBV5-1	-	TRBD1	TRBJ2-5	CASSSQGANPQETQYF	TGCGCCAGCAGTAGCCAGGGGGCGAATCCCCAAGAGACCCAGTACTTC
TRBV30	-	TRBD2	TRBJ2-1	CAWRRAGGPEADEQFF	TGTGCCTGGAGAAGAGCGGGGGGGCCAGAGGCAGATGAGCAGTTCTTC
TRBV27	few	-	TRBJ1-4	CASSGGGLTTNEKLFF	TGTGCCAGCAGTGGGGGAGGACTCACAACTAATGAAAAACTGTTTTTT